This T cell receptor (beta chain) is from a study of blood T cell repertoires in COVID-19. Germline V gene lookup returns CDR1 SEHNR and CDR2 FQNEAQ (reference sequence). Trimming took off 5 bases at V and 3 bases at J, with 25 bases between the two ends. The CDR3 has 19 amino acids. The assay was immunoSEQ multiplex PCR, and TCRdb's table has in-frame clones only and misses some. The table has roughly 280,000 clones, around 90% seen once. The origin of this receptor is a woman aged 50 to 65 who had recovered from COVID-19. What was sequenced was peripheral blood. The rearrangement links TRBV7-9 to TRBJ2-2; maybe TRBD2 (6 bases). The CDR3 protein is CASSVGWRTGRTYTGELFF. The CDR3 DNA reads as TGTGCCAGCAGCGTAGGATGGAGAACCGGGAGAACTTACACCGGGGAGCTGTTTTTT. Variable domain in full (rest from reference TRBV7-9 and TRBJ2-2): DTGVSQNPRHKITKRGQNVTFRCDPISEHNRLYWYRQTLGQGPEFLTYFQNEAQLEKSRLLSDRFSAERPKGSFSTLEIQRTEQGDSAMYLCASSVGWRTGRTYTGELFFGEGSRLTVL.